Presented here are 20 T cell receptor beta chains from one specimen sequenced in a study of blood T cell repertoires in COVID-19. Libraries were prepared by immunoSEQ multiplex PCR; TCRdb keeps only in-frame clonotypes and omits some of them. Of around 250,000 clones listed, around 86% are singletons. Sequenced input: peripheral blood. These receptors all come from a woman aged 70-85 years with active or convalescent COVID-19.

Turning to this clone: One junction end disagrees with the germline gene, perhaps due to a read error. This chain links TRBV5-1 with TRBJ1-2, with D maybe TRBD1 (5 bases). The CDR3 contains 14 residues. Germline V gene sequence: CDR1 SGHRS, CDR2 YFSETQ. The CDR3 DNA sequence: TGCGCCAGCTGCTTAGACAGAACTATGGAGGGCTACACCTTC. It codes for CASCLDRTMEGYTF.

The CDR3: CASSRSRSNEKLFF. The DNA for the CDR3 is TGCGCCAGCAGTAGGAGTAGGTCTAATGAAAAACTGTTTTTT. The V and J genes are TRBV5-1 and TRBJ1-4; D gene ambiguous. Germline V lookup: CDR1 SGHRS, CDR2 YFSETQ. V lost 5 bases and J 3 bases, leaving 11 bases between the germline ends. CDR3 length equals 14 residues.

J is TRBJ1-6 and V is TRBV3-1 (or the pseudogene TRBV3-2); 7 bases map to TRBD1. The CDR3 covers 15 residues. Germline lookup yields CDR1 LGHDT and CDR2 YNNKEL (reference sequence). J lost 5 bases, V lost 3 bases, and 4 bases had no gene match. CDR3 nucleotide sequence: TGTGCCAGCAGCCAGACGGGACAGAATAATTCACCCCTCCACTTT. Protein sequence: CASSQTGQNNSPLHF.

This chain uses TRBV4-3 with TRBJ1-1, with D perhaps matching TRBD1 (5 bases). The CDR3 has 15 amino acids. V was cut by 4 bases and J by 0 bases, with 12 bases left in between. The V gene's germline CDR1 is LGHNA and CDR2 YSLEER. CDR3 protein: CASSPTPGLNTEAFF. In DNA, the CDR3 is TGCGCCAGCAGCCCGACACCAGGGCTGAACACTGAAGCTTTCTTT.

This clone has a single count. This specimen includes other DNA sequences encoding the same CDR3. This chain links TRBV6-2 or TRBV6-3 with TRBJ1-1; possibly TRBD1 for D (5 bases). The CDR3 spans 15 residues. Germline CDR1 MNHEY, CDR2 SVGEGT. Trimming removed 0 bases at V and 10 bases at J, with 18 bases between. CDR3 protein: CASSYSRPGLARAFF. The CDR3 nucleotides read TGTGCCAGCAGTTACTCAAGACCAGGGCTAGCGAGAGCTTTCTTT.

This clone was recorded only once. The rearrangement joins TRBV9 to TRBJ2-3, with 7 bases identical to TRBD2. The junction had 5 bases not matched to a gene; V was cut back by 0 bases and J by 4 bases. The CDR3 extends over 15 amino acids. The germline gives CDR1 SGDLS, CDR2 YYNGEE. The DNA of the CDR3 is TGTGCCAGCAGCGTAGTAAGCGGGGTGGCAGATACGCAGTATTTT. Amino acid sequence: CASSVVSGVADTQYF.

V usage is TRBV12-3 or TRBV12-4 and J usage is TRBJ1-1, with 7 bases lining up with TRBD1. J was trimmed by 3 bases and V by 6 bases; bases with no gene match: 4. The CDR3 runs to 13 residues. The CDR3 nucleotides read TGTGCCAGCAGCAGACAGGGAGACACTGAAGCTTTCTTT. It encodes CASSRQGDTEAFF.

This clone was found once. V usage is TRBV18 and J usage is TRBJ2-7; tentatively, D is TRBD1 (5 bases). V dropped 3 bases and J dropped 7 bases, with 19 bases sitting between them. CDR3 length equals 15 residues. Germline V lookup: CDR1 KGHSH, CDR2 LQKENI. Written as DNA, the CDR3 is TGTGCCAGCTCACCCGAAGGGGTAAGATCTGGTGAGCAGTACTTC. Translated, it gives CASSPEGVRSGEQYF.

The chain has TRBV7-9 and TRBJ2-1; possibly TRBD2 for D (6 bases). The germline gives CDR1 SEHNR, CDR2 FQNEAQ (reference sequence). Trimming left V 6 bases short and J 0 bases short, with 9 bases between. The CDR3 totals 14 residues. As DNA, the CDR3 is TGTGCCAGCAGGCCGGGGGTCTCCTACAATGAGCAGTTCTTC. The encoded protein is CASRPGVSYNEQFF.

The chain links TRBV6-5 to TRBJ2-7; D perhaps matches TRBD1 (6 bases). The CDR3 spans 13 residues. The V gene lost 5 bases and the J gene lost 3 bases, with 11 bases spanning the gap. Germline CDR1 is MNHEY and CDR2 is SVGAGI. The CDR3 sequence: CASSNDRRYEQYF. CDR3 coding DNA: TGTGCCAGCAGTAACGACAGGCGCTACGAGCAGTACTTC.

The rearrangement uses TRBV15 and TRBJ1-5; 8 positions match TRBD1. The CDR3 has 15 amino acids. Germline lookup yields CDR1 LNHNV and CDR2 YYDKDF (reference sequence). V lost 4 bases and J lost 4; bases outside the gene matches: 6. The CDR3 coding sequence is TGTGCCACCAGCAAGACAGGGGCTTCTAATCAGCCCCAGCATTTT. Its protein is CATSKTGASNQPQHF.

V gene TRBV19 combines with J gene TRBJ2-2, with D tentatively TRBD2 (6 bases). This CDR3 is built from 13 residues. The germline gives CDR1 LNHDA, CDR2 SQIVND (reference sequence). The V end was cut by 4 bases, the J end by 8 bases, with 11 bases between. This CDR3 reads CASSTQGGGELFF. The CDR3 DNA follows: TGTGCCAGTAGTACCCAGGGAGGTGGGGAGCTGTTTTTT. Complete variable domain (other parts from reference TRBV19 and TRBJ2-2): DGGITQSPKYLFRKEGQNVTLSCEQNLNHDAMYWYRQDPGQGLRLIYYSQIVNDFQKGDIAEGYSVSREKKESFPLTVTSAQKNPTAFYLCASSTQGGGELFFGEGSRLTVL.

A word on this clone: The sample contains more than one DNA sequence encoding this CDR3. This chain links TRBV5-1 with TRBJ1-1; D gene ambiguous. This CDR3 has 14 amino acids. The ends were cut back, 4 bases at V and 4 bases at J, with 14 bases in the middle. Germline V lookup: CDR1 SGHRS, CDR2 YFSETQ. This chain's CDR3 is CASSLGREGTEAFF. CDR3 DNA: TGCGCCAGCAGCCTAGGGCGAGAGGGCACTGAAGCTTTCTTT.

This chain uses TRBV4-2 with TRBJ2-2; the D gene is possibly TRBD1 (8 bases). Germline values: CDR1 LGHNA, CDR2 YNFKEQ. Trimming stripped 4 bases from V and 3 bases from J, with 18 bases between. The CDR3 length is 17 residues. Here the CDR3 DNA reads TGTGCCAGCAGCCGAGGGGAGGGGACAGGAGACACCGGGGAGCTGTTTTTT. Translated: CASSRGEGTGDTGELFF.

V is TRBV12-3 or TRBV12-4 and J is TRBJ2-7; D is unclear. The CDR3 is 13 residues long. Deletions cut 2 bases from V and 4 bases from J, with 9 bases between. CDR3 protein: CASSLSSLYEQYF. In nucleotides, the CDR3 is TGTGCCAGCAGTTTATCTTCCCTATACGAGCAGTACTTC.

This clone occurred once. This chain joins TRBV10-3 and TRBJ1-6; TRBD1 agrees at 7 bases. The CDR3 consists of 16 residues. Trimming took 0 bases from V and 9 from J; bases not matched to a gene: 8. CDR1 is ENHRY and CDR2 is SYGVKD in the germline V gene. The CDR3 bases are TGTGCCATCAGTGAGTCGATTAGGCAGGGGGTTTCACCCCTCCACTTT. Encoded protein: CAISESIRQGVSPLHF.

A word on this clone: At the DNA level, this CDR3 is encoded by other sequences in the same sample as well. The chain links TRBV6-5 to TRBJ1-1, with unresolved D. Trimming pared 4 bases from V and 0 bases from J, leaving 3 bases between. This CDR3 is built from 12 residues. The germline V gene has CDR1 MNHEY and CDR2 SVGAGI. The CDR3 DNA reads TGTGCCAGCAGTTCAGTGAACACTGAAGCTTTCTTT. Translation gives CASSSVNTEAFF.

The rearrangement uses TRBV19 and TRBJ1-5, with D possibly being TRBD1 (5 bases). This CDR3 region has 15 residues. Looked up from germline, CDR1 is LNHDA and CDR2 is SQIVND (reference sequence). The V end lost 5 bases, the J end lost 0 bases, and 11 bases lay between the germline ends. For the CDR3, the DNA is TGTGCCAGTAGTCCCGGGGGGATTAGCAATCAGCCCCAGCATTTT. Protein: CASSPGGISNQPQHF.

V is TRBV6-2 or TRBV6-3 and J is TRBJ1-6, with TRBD1 matching 9 bases. Germline V gene data show CDR1 as MNHEY and CDR2 as SVGEGT. The CDR3 extends over 14 amino acids. With V trimmed by 6 bases and J by 11 bases, 8 bases remained unmatched. The CDR3: CASSRGQGDAPLHF. The DNA of the CDR3 is TGTGCCAGCAGCCGGGGACAGGGCGATGCACCCCTCCACTTT.

The V gene is TRBV5-1, the J gene TRBJ1-1; D remains ambiguous. This CDR3 has 13 amino acids. CDR1 and CDR2 (germline): SGHRS, YFSETQ. V was clipped by 4 bases and J by 3 bases, with 10 bases between them. Written as DNA, the CDR3 is TGCGCCAGCAGCCGCGACGGAGACACTGAAGCTTTCTTT. Its translation is CASSRDGDTEAFF.